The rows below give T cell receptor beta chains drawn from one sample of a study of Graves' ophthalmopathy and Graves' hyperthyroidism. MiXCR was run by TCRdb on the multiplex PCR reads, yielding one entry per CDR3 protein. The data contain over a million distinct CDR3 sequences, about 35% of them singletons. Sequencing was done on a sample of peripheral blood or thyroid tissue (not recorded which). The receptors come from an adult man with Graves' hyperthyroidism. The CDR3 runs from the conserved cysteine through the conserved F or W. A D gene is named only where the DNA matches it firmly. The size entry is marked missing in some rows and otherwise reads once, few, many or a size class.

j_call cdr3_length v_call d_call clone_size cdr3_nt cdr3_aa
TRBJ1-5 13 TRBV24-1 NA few TGTGCCAGCAGTTACATGGGAAATCAGCCCCAGCATTTT CASSYMGNQPQHF
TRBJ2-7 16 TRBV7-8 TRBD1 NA TGTGCCAGCAGTTACGCCGGGACAGGGGGGCTATACGAGCAGTACTTC CASSYAGTGGLYEQYF
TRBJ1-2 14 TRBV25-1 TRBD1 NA TGTGCCAGCAGTGCCACGGGACAGAACTATGGCTACACCTTC CASSATGQNYGYTF
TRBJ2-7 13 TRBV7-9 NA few TGTGCCAGCAGTTTAGGACAGTCTCTCGAGCAGTACTTC CASSLGQSLEQYF
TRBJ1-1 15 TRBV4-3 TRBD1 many TGCGCCAGCAGCCAAGGGACAGGGTGGAGGACTGAAGCTTTCTTT CASSQGTGWRTEAFF
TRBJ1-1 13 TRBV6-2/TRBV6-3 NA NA TGTGCCAGCAGTTACTGGGCAGGACTTGGAGCTTTCTTT CASSYWAGLGAFF
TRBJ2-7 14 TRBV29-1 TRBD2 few TGCAGCGTAGAGATAGCGGGGCAGTCCTACGAGCAGTACTTC CSVEIAGQSYEQYF
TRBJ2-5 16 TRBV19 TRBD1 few TGTGCCAGTAGTATCCAACAGGGGACCTACCAAGAGACCCAGTACTTC CASSIQQGTYQETQYF
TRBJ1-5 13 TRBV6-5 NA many TGTGCCAGCAGTGTTCTTGGTAATCAGCCCCAGCATTTT CASSVLGNQPQHF
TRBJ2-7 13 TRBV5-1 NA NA TGCGCCAGCAGCTGGGGGAATTCCTACGGGCAGTACTTC CASSWGNSYGQYF
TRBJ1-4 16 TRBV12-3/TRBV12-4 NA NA TGTGCCAGCAGTTATACAGACCCGGCAACTAATGAAAAACTGTTTTTT CASSYTDPATNEKLFF
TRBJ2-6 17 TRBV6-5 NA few TGTGCCAGCCGACGGTGGACGAGTAACTCTGGGGCCAACGTCCTGACTTTC CASRRWTSNSGANVLTF
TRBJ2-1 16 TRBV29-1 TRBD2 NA TGCAGCGTATCCGGGACTAGCGGAAGCTCCTACAATGAGCAGTTCTTC CSVSGTSGSSYNEQFF
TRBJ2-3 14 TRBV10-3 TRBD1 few TGTGCCATCAAGACAGGGGAGGTGACAGATACGCAGTATTTT CAIKTGEVTDTQYF
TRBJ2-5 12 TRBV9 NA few TGTGCCAGCAGCGCCTATGGACAGACTCTTTACTTC CASSAYGQTLYF
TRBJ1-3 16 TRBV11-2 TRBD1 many TGTGCCAGCAGCATACAGGGGATCCACTCTGGAAACACCATATATTTT CASSIQGIHSGNTIYF
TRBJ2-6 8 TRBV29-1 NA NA TGCAGCGTGGCTGACCTGACTTTC CSVADLTF
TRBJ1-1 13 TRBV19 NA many TGTGCCACGGGTGGGAGGTTCAACACTGAAGCTTTCTTT CATGGRFNTEAFF
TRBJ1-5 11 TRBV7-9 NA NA TGTGCCAGCAGCTTTAGTACGTCCCAGCATTTT CASSFSTSQHF
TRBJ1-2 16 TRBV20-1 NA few TGCAGTGCTAGACCGCCCAGGGGCGCTTTTAACTATGGCTACACCTTC CSARPPRGAFNYGYTF
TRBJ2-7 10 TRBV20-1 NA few TGCAGTGCTACACCCTACGAGCAGTACTTC CSATPYEQYF
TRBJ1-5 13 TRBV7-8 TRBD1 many TGTGCCAGCAGGAAGGGACAGCATCAGCCCCAGCATTTT CASRKGQHQPQHF
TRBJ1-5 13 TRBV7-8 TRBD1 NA TGTGCCAGCAGCCAGGGACAGGGTCCGCCCCAGCATTTT CASSQGQGPPQHF
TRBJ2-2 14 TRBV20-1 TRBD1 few TGCAGTGCTATTGGGACAGTCGGTGCCGGGGAGCTGTTTTTT CSAIGTVGAGELFF
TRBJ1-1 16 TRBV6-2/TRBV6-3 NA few TGTGCCAGCCTGACTACCCGGGGGGCGAGGAACACTGAAGCTTTCTTT CASLTTRGARNTEAFF
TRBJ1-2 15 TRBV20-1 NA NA TGCAGTGCTAGGAGGGTCGGGACGGAAAACTATGGCTACACCTTC CSARRVGTENYGYTF
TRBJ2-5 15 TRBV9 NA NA TGTGCCAGCAGCGTAGAACTGGAGTGGGGAGAGACCCAGTACTTC CASSVELEWGETQYF
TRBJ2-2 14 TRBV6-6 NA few TGTGCCAGCAGTTATTCCGGGCCCACCGGGGAGCTGTTTTTT CASSYSGPTGELFF
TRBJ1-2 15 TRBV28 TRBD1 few TGTGCCAGCAGATTCACAGGGGGGGCTTTTAGCGGCTACACCTTC CASRFTGGAFSGYTF
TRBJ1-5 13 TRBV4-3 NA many TGCGCCAGCAGCCAAGATCTCAGTCAGCCCCAGCATTTT CASSQDLSQPQHF
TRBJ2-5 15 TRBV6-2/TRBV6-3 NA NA TGTGCCAGCAGCTCCTCCTACAGGGCCCCGGAGACCCAGTACTTC CASSSSYRAPETQYF
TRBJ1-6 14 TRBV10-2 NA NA TGCGCCAGCAGTGAGTCGAAGGGAAATTCACCCCTCCACTTT CASSESKGNSPLHF
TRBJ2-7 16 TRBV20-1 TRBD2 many TGCAGTGCTAGAGGGACTAGCGGCAGGAGCTCCTACGAGCAGTACTTC CSARGTSGRSSYEQYF
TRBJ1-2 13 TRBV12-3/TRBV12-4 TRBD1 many TGTGCCAGCAGTTTCGGACAGGGGGACGGCTACACCTTC CASSFGQGDGYTF
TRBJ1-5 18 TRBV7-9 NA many TGTGCCAGCAGCTTAAGCGAGCGGGGTCGCGGTAGCAATCAGCCCCAGCATTTT CASSLSERGRGSNQPQHF
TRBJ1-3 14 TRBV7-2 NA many TGTGCCAGCACGGGGGGGCCGACTGGAAACACCATATATTTT CASTGGPTGNTIYF
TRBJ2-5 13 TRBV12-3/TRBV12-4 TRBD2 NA TGTGCCAGCACTAGCGGAGCCCAAGAGTCCCAGTACTTC CASTSGAQESQYF
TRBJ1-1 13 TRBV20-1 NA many TGCAGTGCTAGCAGGGAGGGCGGCACTGAAGCTTTCTTT CSASREGGTEAFF
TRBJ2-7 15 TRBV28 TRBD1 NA TGTGCCAGCAGTCTTTGGCAGACAGGGTCTCACGAGCAGTACTTC CASSLWQTGSHEQYF
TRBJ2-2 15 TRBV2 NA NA TGTGCCAGCAGTGGGCAGGGTACTGTCACCGGGGAGCTGTTTTTT CASSGQGTVTGELFF
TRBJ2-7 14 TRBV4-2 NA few TGTGCCAGCAGCCAAGTGCAGGGGGGCTACGAGCAGTACTTC CASSQVQGGYEQYF